Presented here are 14 T cell receptor beta chains from one specimen sequenced in a study of ipilimumab plus nivolumab after autologous stem cell transplantation (dated by TCRdb to the early 2020s). Library construction relied on the immunoSEQ multiplex PCR assay. TCRdb retrieved this table from immuneACCESS and kept in-frame rearrangements only. Not all clones are present; in checked studies, unresolved V genes account for under half, and no reason is known for the remainder. This sample gives 15,000 to 20,000 clones in total; approximately 71% of them show up just once. The ten top clones hold 20% of the sample. The sample in question was PBMCs, obtained in a trial of ipilimumab plus nivolumab as post-transplant consolidation. The receptors here all came from a male donor with diffuse large B-cell lymphoma.

This chain uses TRBV30 with TRBJ2-7, with 9 bases identical to TRBD1. From germline, CDR1 is GTSNPN and CDR2 SVGIG (reference sequence). V was clipped by 2 bases and J by 6 bases; unmatched bases: 2. This CDR3 contains 12 residues. The chain's CDR3 is CAWSMGQGEQYF. In DNA form, the CDR3 reads TGTGCCTGGAGTATGGGACAGGGCGAGCAGTACTTC. The whole variable domain, remainder taken from reference TRBV30 and TRBJ2-7, is SQTIHQWPATLVQPVGSPLSLECTVEGTSNPNLYWYRQAAGRGLQLLFYSVGIGQISSEVPQNLSASRPQDRQFILSSKKLLLSDSGFYLCAWSMGQGEQYFGPGTRLTVT.

V gene TRBV27 combines with J gene TRBJ1-1, with D possibly being TRBD1 (5 bases). The length of the CDR3 is 15 residues. The V gene's germline CDR1 is MNHEY and CDR2 SMNVEV (reference sequence). With 2 bases removed from V and 6 bases from J, the gap between germline ends came to 16 bases. The CDR3 loop is CASSLRGPISPEAFF. The CDR3 nucleotides read TGTGCCAGCAGTTTAAGGGGCCCGATCAGCCCTGAAGCTTTCTTT.

The chain recombines TRBV11-3 with TRBJ1-1; D is undetermined. Trimming shortened V by 5 bases and J by 6 bases, and 16 bases separated the two germline ends. CDR3 size: 14 residues. Germline CDR1 SGHNT, CDR2 YENEEA. CDR3 DNA: TGTGCCAGCAGCCAACCGAATTGGGGTTCTGAAGCTTTCTTT. Residues: CASSQPNWGSEAFF.

This sequence joins TRBV6-1 and TRBJ1-2; perhaps TRBD1 as D (6 bases). Trimming stripped 1 base from V and 4 bases from J, with 10 bases between. Germline CDR1 is MNHNS and CDR2 is SASEGT. The CDR3 runs 14 residues. The CDR3 is CASSEGGHGYGYTF. Written as DNA, the CDR3 is TGTGCCAGCAGTGAAGGGGGGCACGGCTATGGCTACACCTTC.

This clone came up once. The V and J genes are TRBV2 and TRBJ1-2; 8 bases line up with TRBD1. The junction had 10 bases not matched to a gene; V was cut back by 6 bases and J by 4 bases. The CDR3 is 15 residues long. Germline V gives CDR1 SNHLY, CDR2 FYNNEI. The CDR3 DNA reads TGTGCCAGCAGCGATAGGACAGGGTCCAGCTATGGCTACACCTTC. It translates to CASSDRTGSSYGYTF.

V gene TRBV11-2 combines with J gene TRBJ2-1; D not certain. V was cut by 5 bases and J by 7 bases, with 9 bases left in between. Germline values: CDR1 SGHAT, CDR2 FQNNGV. CDR3 length: 12 amino acids. The CDR3 spells CASSRYSNEQFF. The CDR3 nucleotides are TGTGCCAGCAGCCGTTACTCGAATGAGCAGTTCTTC. Supplemented by reference TRBV11-2 and TRBJ2-1, the full variable domain reads EAGVAQSPRYKIIEKRQSVAFWCNPISGHATLYWYQQILGQGPKLLIQFQNNGVVDDSQLPKDRFSAERLKGVDSTLKIQPAKLEDSAVYLCASSRYSNEQFFGPGTRLTVL.

The chain is built from TRBV2 and TRBJ1-2; D not certain. This CDR3 is built from 11 residues. The V gene's germline CDR1 is SNHLY and CDR2 FYNNEI. V lost 9 bases, J lost 10 bases, and 15 bases lay in between. CDR3 sequence reads: CASTDKGDYTF. DNA for the CDR3: TGTGCCAGTACAGACAAAGGAGACTACACCTTC.

The rearrangement links TRBV7-2 to TRBJ2-1; D possibly matches TRBD1 or TRBD2 (5 bases each). This CDR3 spans 15 amino acids. In germline, CDR1 is SGHTA, CDR2 FQGNSA. V was trimmed by 5 bases and J by 7 bases, leaving 18 bases between them. The DNA of the CDR3 is TGTGCCAGCAGCCCCCCGGGGACGCTGGGAAATGAGCAGTTCTTC. Translation gives CASSPPGTLGNEQFF.

This clone came up once. The V gene is TRBV11-3, the J gene TRBJ2-5; D is ambiguous. Germline V CDR1 and CDR2: SGHNT, YENEEA. V lost 3 bases and J 0 bases, leaving 14 bases between the germline ends. This CDR3 has 16 residues. The CDR3 region is CASSFSYRVDQETQYF. CDR3 bases: TGTGCCAGCAGCTTCTCTTATCGGGTGGACCAAGAGACCCAGTACTTC.

The V gene is TRBV19, the J gene TRBJ2-1; TRBD1 aligns across 10 bases. J gave up 7 bases and V 1 base, and 4 bases lay outside the gene matches. The CDR3 consists of 15 residues. Per germline, CDR1 LNHDA and CDR2 SQIVND (reference sequence). CDR3 amino acids: CASSIGTGGVNEQFF. The CDR3 region has the DNA TGTGCCAGTAGTATAGGGACAGGGGGTGTAAATGAGCAGTTCTTC.

This clone has only a few counts. CDR3 DNA sequence: TGTGCCAGTAGTATACAGCACACCGGGGAGCTGTTTTTT. Translating it yields CASSIQHTGELFF. This chain connects TRBV19 to TRBJ2-2; D unclear. The V end lost 2 bases, the J end lost 3 bases, and 4 bases lay between the germline ends. The CDR3 contains 13 residues. The germline gives CDR1 LNHDA, CDR2 SQIVND (reference sequence).

This clone has only one observation. V is TRBV11-3 and J is TRBJ1-1; TRBD1 might be the D (5 bases). This CDR3 comprises 15 residues. Between the trimmed V and J ends, which lost 0 bases and 3 bases, there was a span of 11 bases. From germline, CDR1 is SGHNT and CDR2 YENEEA. The CDR3 sequence is CASSLDQTAYTEAFF. The CDR3 DNA follows: TGTGCCAGCAGCTTAGACCAGACAGCTTACACTGAAGCTTTCTTT.

This clone occurred a few times. CDR3 in DNA: TGCAGCGCCCAGGACCACACAGATACGCAGTATTTT. Protein: CSAQDHTDTQYF. The gene calls are TRBV29-1 and TRBJ2-3; D is ambiguous. V shed 7 bases and J shed 2 bases, with 10 bases lying between them. The CDR3 covers 12 residues. Per germline, CDR1 SQVTM and CDR2 ANQGSEA.

This clone is a singleton in its sample. The chain links TRBV30 to TRBJ2-5, with D possibly TRBD2 on 5 matching bases. Germline V gene data show CDR1 as GTSNPN and CDR2 as SVGIG (reference sequence). The length of the CDR3 is 17 residues. Trimming cost V 0 bases and J 4 bases, with 21 bases left between them. The CDR3 region is CAWSVLTTALGGETQYF. Written as DNA, the CDR3 is TGTGCCTGGAGTGTTTTAACGACGGCTTTAGGAGGAGAGACCCAGTACTTC.